The clone carrying this TCR beta chain came up a few times. This sample is part of a study of molecular identifiers for immune sequencing clone quantification. Overall study context: Replicates split RNA from approximately 20,000 or 100,000 naive CD8 cells five ways, and the researchers sequenced four portions.

This CDR3 region has 14 residues. The germline V gene encodes CDR1 MNHEY and CDR2 SMNVEV (reference sequence). V gave up 4 bases and J gave up 0 bases; unmatched junction bases: 3. Previously published methods and listed TCR primers were used for the bulk TCR libraries. MiXCR, applied by TCRdb to the PCR reads, yields one record per CDR3 protein. The table includes hundreds of thousands of distinct CDR3 sequences, 15% to 20% detected once. Sorting selected naive CD8 T cells with a CD8+CD4-CCR7+CD45RA+ phenotype. The sample taken for sequencing was naive CD8+ T cells from blood, with Jurkat cell RNA spiked in. The sample's subset: FACS-sorted CD8+CD4-CCR7+CD45RA+ naive T cells. This clonotype was sampled from a human donor in good health. Some libraries in this study had Jurkat cell RNA spiked in. This rearrangement joins TRBV27 to TRBJ2-7, with 7 bases aligning to TRBD2. The CDR3 nucleotides read TGTGCCAGCAGTTACCAGCGGGACTCCTACGAGCAGTACTTC. Translation gives CASSYQRDSYEQYF.